Below are 2 T cell receptor beta chains sequenced from a single sample in a study of blood T cell repertoires in COVID-19. Profiling relied on immunoSEQ multiplex PCR, and the TCRdb table lists in-frame clones only, not all of them. The sample holds 220,000 or so clones, approximately 80% seen once. The sample comprised peripheral blood. Every receptor here comes from a man aged 25-40 years with active or convalescent COVID-19.

The J gene is TRBJ2-2, the V gene TRBV6-5; 8 bases map to TRBD1. The V gene end was trimmed by 7 bases and the J gene end by 4 bases; junction bases not matched to a gene: 8. This CDR3 has 15 residues. The germline CDR1 and CDR2 sequences are MNHEY and SVGAGI. The CDR3: CASTFDRGGTGELFF. DNA for the CDR3: TGTGCCAGCACCTTCGACAGGGGCGGCACCGGGGAGCTGTTTTTT.

This chain uses TRBV9 with TRBJ2-2; the D gene is possibly TRBD2 (5 bases). CDR1 is SGDLS, CDR2 YYNGEE, per germline. V lost 0 bases and J 2 bases, leaving 8 bases between the germline ends. The CDR3 has 15 amino acids. CDR3 region: CASSVGTANTGELFF. The CDR3 nucleotides read TGTGCCAGCAGCGTAGGGACTGCAAACACCGGGGAGCTGTTTTTT.